The rows below give T cell receptor beta chains drawn from one sample of a study of Ad26.COV2.S vaccination and SARS-CoV-2 variants. The repertoire was sequenced with immunoSEQ multiplex PCR; TCRdb's copy has only in-frame clones and lacks some. Seen here are 430,000 or so clones, 90% observed once, and the top ten hold over 9%. The sample in question was peripheral blood, obtained in a trial of Ad26.COV2.S vaccine versus placebo. The receptors were sampled from a person aged 18 to 59 who received the Ad26.COV2.S COVID-19 vaccine or a placebo. CDR3s leave out the opening cysteine and the closing phenylalanine or tryptophan. Some rows have no size entry. The others give once, few or many, or a class for an expanded clone.

CDR3 length	V gene	J gene	clone size	CDR3 protein
14	TRBV9	TRBJ2-5	.	ASSVEGLAYQETQY
9	TRBV28	TRBJ1-3	.	ASDSGNTIY
11	TRBV7-9	TRBJ2-7	.	ASSLTASYEQY
12	TRBV7-9	TRBJ2-7	.	ASSAGLTKYEQY
12	TRBV7-2	TRBJ2-2	.	ASSLDGGTGELF
12	TRBV19	TRBJ1-4	.	ASSIQGSPEKLF
13	TRBV9	TRBJ2-7	.	ASSGTTSGSYEQY
18	TRBV7-6	TRBJ2-3	.	ASSLAVRTGRPAHTDTQY
12	TRBV5-6	TRBJ2-3	.	ASSFERDTDTQY
15	TRBV9	TRBJ2-1	.	ASSVGLGSSGYNEQF
10	TRBV28	TRBJ1-1	few	ASSLWQTEAF
9	TRBV10-3	TRBJ2-1	.	ATQTGGEQF
12	TRBV18	TRBJ2-2	.	ASSPQENTGELF
10	TRBV28	TRBJ2-3	once	ASSSPPDTQY
9	TRBV2	TRBJ2-7	.	ASSPSYEQY
13	TRBV15	TRBJ2-7	.	ATSRVEGDSYEQY
15	TRBV21-1	TRBJ2-7	few	ASSNPRPWWVVCEQY
14	TRBV7-9	TRBJ2-7	.	ASSDGTSGTTYEQY
13	TRBV14	TRBJ2-7	.	ASSRGLATPYEQY
14	TRBV27	TRBJ1-6	.	ASSFGGTEPNSPLH
9	TRBV20-1	TRBJ2-1	.	SGLTRDEQF
13	TRBV6-5	TRBJ2-1	.	ASSRLAGGPNEQF
12	TRBV2	TRBJ1-5	.	ASSGGPGNQPQH
13	TRBV7-2	TRBJ1-1	.	ASSLDRLVNTEAF
11	TRBV6-2/TRBV6-3	TRBJ1-2	few	ASSRQVNYGYT
13	TRBV14	TRBJ2-7	once	ASSPRAGALYEQY
14	TRBV6-1	TRBJ2-5	.	ASSGGTSGSMETQY
12	TRBV10-2	TRBJ2-5	.	ASSVLQNPETQY
10	TRBV27	TRBJ2-2	.	ATSQGTGELF
13	TRBV5-6	TRBJ2-1	.	ASSLRLAYSNEQF
11	TRBV7-9	TRBJ1-6	.	ASSLRANSPLH
13	TRBV14	TRBJ2-1	.	ASSPLGTVVHEQF
12	TRBV4-1	TRBJ2-7	.	ASSQVAGTYEQY
12	TRBV10-2	TRBJ2-2	few	ASGTSGNTGELF
12	TRBV12-5	TRBJ1-6	.	ASGLEQGFSPLH
12	TRBV18	TRBJ2-5	.	ASSLGGVRETQY
13	TRBV7-2	TRBJ2-1	.	ASSLRDNLYNEQF
10	TRBV20-1	TRBJ2-3	.	SASKTADTQY
12	TRBV3-1/TRBV3-2	TRBJ2-3	.	ASSSPSRGNTQY
13	TRBV10-3	TRBJ1-5	.	AISKQAGGDQPQH
13	TRBV6-5	TRBJ2-3	once	ASRATGGAPDTQY